The sequence of this T cell receptor beta chain was determined in a study of blood T cell repertoires in COVID-19. Study in general: Material from acute and convalescent COVID-19 was sourced from the United States, Italy and Spain. Sources were T cells, B-cell-depleted T cells, or PBMCs; the material itself was cDNA or gDNA.

The authors' processing: How many nucleated cells were present was estimated from reference gene primer amplification. Data came from immunoSEQ multiplex PCR; TCRdb stores just in-frame clones and leaves some out. V and J calls and clone size are copied from that table; D and trimming were computed from the DNA. Counted here are roughly 92,000 clones, around nine tenths occurring once; the ten biggest clones make up around 5.3%. The ends lost 4 bases at V and 0 bases at J; junction bases unmatched: 4. The CDR3 has 16 amino acids. The germline V gene has CDR1 MNHNS and CDR2 SASEGT. This clone was observed a single time.

The chain combines TRBV6-1 with TRBJ1-5; 9 bases line up with TRBD1. Source material: peripheral blood. This clonotype was obtained from an elderly woman with acute or convalescent COVID-19. This chain's CDR3 is CASSARDRASNQPQHF. CDR3 coding DNA: TGTGCCAGCAGTGCCCGGGACAGGGCTAGCAATCAGCCCCAGCATTTT.